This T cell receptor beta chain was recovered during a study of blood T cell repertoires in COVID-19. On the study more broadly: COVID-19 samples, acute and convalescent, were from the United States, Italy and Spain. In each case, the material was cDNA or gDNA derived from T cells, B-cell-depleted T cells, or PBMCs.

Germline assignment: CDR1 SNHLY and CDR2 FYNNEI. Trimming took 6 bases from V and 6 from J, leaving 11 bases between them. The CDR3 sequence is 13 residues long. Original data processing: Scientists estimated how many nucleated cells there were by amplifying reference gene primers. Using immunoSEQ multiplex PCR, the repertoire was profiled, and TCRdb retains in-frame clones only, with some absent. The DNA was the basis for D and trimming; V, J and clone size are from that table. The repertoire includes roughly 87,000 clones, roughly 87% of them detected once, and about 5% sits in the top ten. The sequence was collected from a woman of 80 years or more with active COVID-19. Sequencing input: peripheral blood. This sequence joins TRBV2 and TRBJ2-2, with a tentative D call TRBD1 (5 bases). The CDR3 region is CASRQGLAGELFF. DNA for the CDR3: TGTGCCAGCAGGCAGGGTTTAGCCGGGGAGCTGTTTTTT.